This T cell receptor (beta chain) was documented in a study of shared clonotypes between healthy human individuals. On the study more broadly: Every donor yielded three CD4 naive, three CD4 memory, two CD8 naive and one CD8 memory plate.

Using immunoSEQ multiplex PCR, the repertoire was profiled, and TCRdb retains in-frame clones only, with some absent. Of 500,000 to 700,000 clones in the sample, 85% to 95% were seen once. CD8 cells regarded as naive lacked CD45RO, were positively chosen for CCR7, and omitted terminally differentiated effector memory CD45RA+ cells. From germline, CDR1 is WNHNN and CDR2 SYGVQD (reference sequence). This CDR3 contains 13 residues. Trimming stripped 6 bases from V and 1 base from J, with 9 bases between. This TCR derives from a woman in her thirties in good health. The V gene is TRBV10-1, the J gene TRBJ1-1, with unresolved D. The sample was naive CD8+ T cells sorted from blood. CDR3 in amino acids: CASREGTNTEAFF. In nucleotides, the CDR3 is TGCGCCAGCAGAGAGGGCACGAACACTGAAGCTTTCTTT.